The 25 T cell receptor beta chains given below trace back to one sample, sequenced in a study of cytomegalovirus exposure and HLA in healthy donors. This PCR relied on a set of 60 Vbeta primers and 13 Jbeta primers. The protocol was immunoSEQ multiplex PCR, while the TCRdb copy is restricted to in-frame clones and leaves out a portion. Found here are approximately 130,000 clones, around 72% of them singletons; the top ten hold approximately 2.9%. Sequencing was carried out using PBMCs. The source of these receptors is a human donor in good health.

The J gene is TRBJ2-1, the V gene TRBV27; D is unclear. Per the germline V gene, CDR1 is MNHEY and CDR2 is SMNVEV (reference sequence). Between the trimmed V and J ends, which lost 3 bases and 6 bases, there was a span of 15 bases. This CDR3 comprises 15 residues. CDR3 sequence: CASSFTGRASNEQFF. The CDR3 DNA is TGTGCCAGCAGTTTCACGGGTCGAGCCTCCAATGAGCAGTTCTTC.

This clone has just a few counts. This chain connects TRBV5-1 to TRBJ2-7, with 7 bases fitting TRBD2. V dropped 4 bases and J dropped 3; count of bases not matched to a gene: 7. Germline CDR1 and CDR2: SGHRS and YFSETQ. This CDR3 comprises 14 residues. In nucleotides, the CDR3 is TGCGCCAGCAGCCCAGAGCGGGGACGCTACGAGCAGTACTTC. This sequence encodes CASSPERGRYEQYF.

This clone showed up just once. This rearrangement joins TRBV7-6 to TRBJ1-2, with 9 nucleotides matching TRBD1. Germline lookup yields CDR1 SGHVS and CDR2 FNYEAQ. The CDR3 consists of 19 residues. V lost 5 bases and J lost 7; bases outside the gene matches: 23. The CDR3 sequence: CASSPLARDRERLSGGYTF. CDR3 in DNA: TGTGCCAGCAGCCCCCTCGCACGGGACAGGGAGAGATTATCGGGTGGCTACACCTTC.

The genes are TRBV27 and TRBJ1-5, with TRBD1 matching over 10 bases. The CDR3 is 23 residues long. The V gene's germline CDR1 is MNHEY and CDR2 SMNVEV (reference sequence). The trim removed 0 bases at V and 4 bases at J, leaving 24 bases unmatched. The CDR3 loop is CASSLSGQGPLQGGTFRNQPQHF. CDR3 bases: TGTGCCAGCAGTTTATCGGGACAGGGGCCCCTACAGGGGGGTACTTTTAGGAATCAGCCCCAGCATTTT.

V gene TRBV5-1 combines with J gene TRBJ1-1; D might be TRBD1 (5 bases). Looked up from germline, CDR1 is SGHRS and CDR2 is YFSETQ. The CDR3 covers 13 residues. V was pared by 0 bases and J by 3 bases, with 6 bases between. The CDR3 DNA follows: TGCGCCAGCAGCTTGGCAGGGCACACTGAAGCTTTCTTT. This translates into CASSLAGHTEAFF.

This chain connects TRBV5-6 to TRBJ1-5; 10 bases map to TRBD1. This CDR3 region has 15 residues. Germline-derived CDR1 and CDR2 are SGHDT and YYEEEE. V dropped 3 bases and J dropped 6; count of bases not matched to a gene: 6. In DNA, the CDR3 is TGTGCCAGCAGCTCTCAGGACAGGGGGAGTCAGCCCCAGCATTTT. Protein: CASSSQDRGSQPQHF.

The chain combines TRBV4-2 with TRBJ2-1; D may be TRBD2 (5 bases). The CDR3 length is 16 residues. The germline V and J ends were trimmed by 0 bases and 7 bases, with 16 bases remaining between them. Germline lookup yields CDR1 LGHNA and CDR2 YNFKEQ. The CDR3 spells CASSQENPLEGNEQFF. The CDR3 nucleotides are TGTGCCAGCAGCCAAGAGAACCCCTTAGAGGGAAATGAGCAGTTCTTC.

V is TRBV15 and J is TRBJ2-7; 10 nucleotides agree with TRBD2. The V and J ends lost 0 bases and 4 bases, in that order; junction bases with no gene match: 3. This CDR3 is built from 15 residues. The germline gives CDR1 LNHNV, CDR2 YYDKDF (reference sequence). The CDR3 nucleotides are TGTGCCACCAGCAGAGACGCAGCGGGGGGGTACGAGCAGTACTTC. Amino acids: CATSRDAAGGYEQYF.

The chain joins TRBV5-4 to TRBJ2-1, with 9 bases matching TRBD1. The CDR3 runs 14 residues. With 3 bases clipped from V and 7 bases from J, the junction kept 5 bases outside the gene matches. Germline V gives CDR1 SGHNT, CDR2 YYREEE (reference sequence). The CDR3 spells CASSWDRVLNEQFF. In DNA form, the CDR3 reads TGTGCCAGCAGCTGGGACAGGGTCTTAAATGAGCAGTTCTTC.

This clone was seen more than once but under ten times. V and J are TRBV28 and TRBJ1-4; tentatively, D is TRBD1 (6 bases). The CDR3 length is 17 residues. CDR1 is MDHEN and CDR2 is SYDVKM in the germline V gene. Trimming took off 5 bases at V and 3 bases at J, with 19 bases between the two ends. This CDR3 is CASSLIITGLSNEKLFF. As DNA, the CDR3 is TGTGCCAGCAGTCTAATTATAACAGGGTTATCTAATGAAAAACTGTTTTTT.

The chain employs TRBV7-2 and TRBJ2-3, with D unresolved. V dropped 4 bases and J dropped 0 bases, with 8 bases sitting between them. Germline V lookup: CDR1 SGHTA, CDR2 FQGNSA. CDR3 length equals 14 residues. The CDR3 bases are TGTGCCAGCAGCTCCGGGTCTAGCACAGATACGCAGTATTTT. It translates to CASSSGSSTDTQYF.

The chain has TRBV4-1 and TRBJ2-1; 15 bases line up with TRBD2. CDR3 length: 20 residues. The V gene's germline CDR1 is MGHRA and CDR2 YSYEKL. V lost 3 bases to trimming and J lost 1 base; unmatched junction nucleotides: 10. CDR3: CASSHLGLAGGPGSYNEQFF. The CDR3 coding sequence is TGCGCCAGCAGCCATCTAGGACTAGCGGGAGGGCCCGGTTCCTACAATGAGCAGTTCTTC.

This clone was observed once. V usage is TRBV27 and J usage is TRBJ2-1; 9 bases agree with TRBD2. V dropped 2 bases and J dropped 6; count of bases not matched to a gene: 8. This CDR3 region has 16 residues. CDR1 MNHEY and CDR2 SMNVEV come from the germline V gene (reference sequence). The CDR3 coding sequence is TGTGCCAGCAGTTTAGCCCTCCTAGCGGGGACCAATGAGCAGTTCTTC. Its protein is CASSLALLAGTNEQFF.

This clone was seen a handful of times. The J gene is TRBJ2-7, the V gene TRBV4-3, with D hard to call. V was trimmed by 0 bases and J by 3 bases, leaving 12 bases between them. The germline V gene encodes CDR1 LGHNA and CDR2 YSLEER. CDR3 length: 15 residues. The CDR3: CASSQDPLEYYEQYF. The CDR3 DNA reads as TGCGCCAGCAGCCAAGATCCCCTAGAGTACTACGAGCAGTACTTC.

This clone has just a few counts. This CDR3 is CASSPTSGTRRETQYF. As DNA, the CDR3 is TGTGCCAGTAGTCCGACTAGCGGGACCCGGCGGGAGACCCAGTACTTC. The V gene is TRBV19, the J gene TRBJ2-5; 11 positions agree with TRBD2. This CDR3 is 16 amino acids long. V shed 5 bases and J 5 bases; nucleotides not matched to a gene: 10. Germline loops: CDR1 LNHDA, CDR2 SQIVND (reference sequence).

The V gene is TRBV5-1, the J gene TRBJ2-3; the D gene is possibly TRBD1 (6 bases). V was shortened by 4 bases and J by 5 bases, with 20 bases between the two germline ends. The CDR3 loop spans 16 amino acids. In germline, CDR1 is SGHRS, CDR2 YFSETQ. The CDR3 DNA reads as TGCGCCAGCAGCACGGAGCAGGGGCGGATAGGAGATACGCAGTATTTT. This encodes CASSTEQGRIGDTQYF.

The genes are TRBV5-5 and TRBJ1-6, with a tentative D call TRBD1 (6 bases). The CDR3 length is 15 residues. The V gene's germline CDR1 is SGHKS and CDR2 YYEKEE (reference sequence). V lost 1 base to trimming and J lost 7 bases, with 12 bases between them. CDR3 in DNA: TGTGCCAGCAGCTTGAGGGCAGGGGACAATTCACCCCTCCACTTT. This encodes CASSLRAGDNSPLHF.

This clone was picked up one time. The chain joins TRBV5-1 to TRBJ2-7; 7 bases agree with TRBD1. The CDR3 totals 18 residues. With 5 bases clipped from V and 5 bases from J, the junction kept 22 bases outside the gene matches. In germline, CDR1 is SGHRS, CDR2 YFSETQ. This CDR3 reads CASSYFSDRRQISHEQYF. The CDR3 DNA follows: TGCGCCAGCAGTTATTTTTCGGACAGGAGGCAGATCTCTCACGAGCAGTACTTC.

The V gene is TRBV15, the J gene TRBJ2-5, with D hard to call. The CDR3 totals 14 residues. From germline, CDR1 is LNHNV and CDR2 YYDKDF (reference sequence). Deletions cut 1 base from V and 1 base from J, with 7 bases between. Here the CDR3 reads CATSRGPGQETQYF. In DNA, the CDR3 is TGTGCCACCAGCAGAGGACCGGGCCAAGAGACCCAGTACTTC.

This clone was found a few times. The CDR3 spells CASMTGAYGYTF. The CDR3 DNA follows: TGTGCCAGCATGACAGGGGCCTATGGCTACACCTTC. The genes are TRBV2 and TRBJ1-2; 8 nucleotides match TRBD1. The germline V gene encodes CDR1 SNHLY and CDR2 FYNNEI. The CDR3 is made up of 12 amino acids. Unmatched junction bases numbered 2, after V lost 7 bases and J lost 4 bases.

V is TRBV7-2 and J is TRBJ2-2; D might be TRBD1 (7 bases). The CDR3 contains 18 residues. From germline, CDR1 is SGHTA and CDR2 FQGNSA. Deletions cut 4 bases from V and 5 bases from J, with 23 bases between. CDR3 region: CASSSGLLGGAGTGELFF. CDR3 DNA: TGTGCCAGCAGCTCAGGGTTATTAGGGGGCGCGGGAACCGGGGAGCTGTTTTTT.

The rearrangement uses TRBV7-3 and TRBJ2-3; 12 nucleotides align to TRBD2. CDR3 length: 18 amino acids. The J segment lost 6 bases and the V segment lost 2 bases, leaving 12 bases of the junction unmatched. Germline CDR1 reads SGHTA; CDR2 reads FQGTGA. The CDR3 here is CASSLSGLAGGPGDTQYF. For the CDR3, the DNA is TGTGCCAGCAGCTTATCTGGGCTAGCGGGGGGGCCCGGGGATACGCAGTATTTT.

The chain joins TRBV6-5 to TRBJ2-7; 7 bases are a match to TRBD1. The trim removed 4 bases at V and 2 bases at J, leaving 8 bases unmatched. Germline CDR1 is MNHEY and CDR2 is SVGAGI. CDR3 length: 15 amino acids. The CDR3 here is CASSLGDSLTYEQYF. In DNA form, the CDR3 reads TGTGCCAGCAGTTTAGGGGACAGCTTAACCTACGAGCAGTACTTC.

In this sample, this clone turned up once. J is TRBJ2-1 and V is TRBV21-1; whether TRBD2, the table's D call, matches the DNA was not checked. TRBV21-1 is a pseudogene locus. This CDR3 is built from 18 residues. In nucleotides, the CDR3 is TGTGCCAGCAGCAAAAACACGTGGCTAGCGGGAGGGGACAATGAGCAGTTCTTC. Translation gives CASSKNTWLAGGDNEQFF.

This rearrangement joins TRBV12-1 to TRBJ2-7; the table's D call of TRBD2 was not tested on the DNA. TRBV12-1 is designated a pseudogene. The CDR3 has 16 amino acids. CDR3 protein: CASSFASGEANYEQYF. CDR3 DNA: TGTGCCAGCAGCTTTGCCTCTGGCGAGGCAAACTACGAGCAGTACTTC.